Described below is a single T cell receptor beta chain sequence and its context. This entry comes from a study of Graves' ophthalmopathy and Graves' hyperthyroidism. Study in general: At initial diagnosis, peripheral blood was obtained, and this preceded any treatment.

PBMCs were isolated from an approximately 10 ml sample of fresh peripheral blood. Germline values: CDR1 DFQATT, CDR2 SNEGSKA (reference sequence). Trimming shortened V by 6 bases and J by 0 bases, and 12 bases separated the two germline ends. The CDR3 loop spans 14 amino acids. Beta-chain TCR CDR3 regions were amplified from RNA transcripts. First-round RT-PCR employed HTBI primers, with a second-round multiplex PCR after it. TCRdb re-called the multiplex PCR reads through MiXCR, storing one row per CDR3 protein. This sample has about 740,000 distinct CDR3 sequences, with 40% found just once. V usage is TRBV20-1 and J usage is TRBJ1-3; D uncertain. This receptor was identified in an adult man with Graves' ophthalmopathy. What was sequenced was peripheral blood. DNA of the CDR3: TGCAGTGCCCCCAAGGGCTCCTCTGGAAACACCATATATTTT. Its protein product is CSAPKGSSGNTIYF.